This section outlines one T cell receptor beta chain sequence together with its context. Germline V gives CDR1 SGHTA, CDR2 FQGNSA. V lost 4 bases and J lost 1; bases outside the gene matches: 4. There are 16 residues in the CDR3. Every bit of the isolated RNA underwent reverse transcription, so sequencing read expressed TCRB transcripts. TCRdb's table, derived via immunoSEQ multiplex PCR, lists solely in-frame clones and lacks some. The sample has fewer than 350,000 clones, about 19% seen once. The data derive from a study of beta chain features in type 1 diabetes. This receptor was obtained from a woman younger than 30 in good health. This sequence joins TRBV7-2 and TRBJ2-5; 12 bases align to TRBD2. Sequences were obtained from naive CD4+ T cells from blood. CDR3 DNA sequence: TGTGCCAGCAGCTCCGAACTAGCGGGGGGCCAAGAGACCCAGTACTTC. Translating gives CASSSELAGGQETQYF.